This section outlines one TCR beta chain sequence together with its context. This sample was taken from a study of blood T cell repertoires in COVID-19. Looking at the study overall: Sample material is recorded as cDNA or gDNA derived from T cells, B-cell-depleted T cells, or PBMCs.

Germline values: CDR1 SGHVS, CDR2 FQNEAQ. The CDR3 consists of 15 residues. The V gene end was trimmed by 5 bases and the J gene end by 9 bases; junction bases not matched to a gene: 11. Profiling relied on immunoSEQ multiplex PCR, and the TCRdb table lists in-frame clones only, not all of them. The profile shows 200,000 to 250,000 clones, approximately 90% of them singletons. Material: PBMCs or T cells enriched from blood (not recorded which). The J gene is TRBJ2-1, the V gene TRBV7-8, with 9 bases identical to TRBD2. The receptor comes from a man in his forties or fifties who had been exposed to COVID-19. The CDR3 DNA follows: TGTGCCAGCAGCCACGCTTCTAGCGGGGATGTTGAGCAGTTCTTC. Protein sequence: CASSHASSGDVEQFF.